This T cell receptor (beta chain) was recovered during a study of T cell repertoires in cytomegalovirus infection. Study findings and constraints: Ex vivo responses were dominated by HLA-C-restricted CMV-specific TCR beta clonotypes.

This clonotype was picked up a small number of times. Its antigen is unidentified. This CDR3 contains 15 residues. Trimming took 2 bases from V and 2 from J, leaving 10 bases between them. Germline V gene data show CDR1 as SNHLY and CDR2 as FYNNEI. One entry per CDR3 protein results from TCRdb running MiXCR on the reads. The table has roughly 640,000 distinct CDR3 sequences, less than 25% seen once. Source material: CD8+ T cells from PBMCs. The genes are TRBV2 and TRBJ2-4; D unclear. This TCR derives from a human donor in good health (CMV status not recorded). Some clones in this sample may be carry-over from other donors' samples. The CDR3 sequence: CASSEITGTKNIQYF. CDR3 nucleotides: TGTGCCAGCAGTGAAATTACGGGTACCAAAAACATTCAGTACTTC.